The present T cell receptor beta chain was sequenced within a study of T cell repertoires in cytomegalovirus infection. Study-wide background: Indications came from public TCR beta signatures; they pointed to CMV infection and to a matching HLA type.

The CDR3 runs 14 residues. The ends were cut back, 0 bases at V and 3 bases at J, with 9 bases in the middle. Germline-derived CDR1 and CDR2 are LGHNA and YSLEER. The study, taken as a whole, reports: The ex vivo response showed dominance by HLA-C-restricted CMV-specific TCR beta clonotypes.

This clonotype was observed many times. No antigen is known for it. TCRdb re-called the reads with MiXCR, one entry per CDR3 protein. The sample contains approximately 70,000 distinct CDR3 sequences, approximately 3.6% of which appear only once. The sequencing sample was made of PBMCs. The source is a human donor in good health (CMV status not recorded). Some clones in this sample may be carry-over from other donors' samples. This chain uses TRBV4-3 with TRBJ2-7; the D gene is possibly TRBD1 (6 bases). The CDR3 nucleotides are TGCGCCAGCAGCCAAGATTGGGACAACTACGAGCAGTACTTC. Its protein is CASSQDWDNYEQYF.